The text below deals with one TCR beta chain. Purity of each sorted population was above 95%. These data come from a study of beta chain features in type 1 diabetes. The investigators reverse transcribed all of the isolated RNA, so they sequenced expressed TCRB transcripts. Only in-frame clones appear in the TCRdb table, and some are missing; sequencing was by immunoSEQ multiplex PCR. The sample shows hundreds of thousands of clones, 10% to 15% of them seen only once. The receptor's source is a young man in good health. The sample was naive CD4+ T cells from blood.

The CDR3 loop reads CASSPPRAGELFF. The CDR3 DNA reads TGTGCCAGCAGCCCCCCGCGGGCCGGGGAGCTGTTTTTT. The rearrangement uses TRBV6-5 and TRBJ2-2, with D perhaps TRBD2 (5 bases). In germline, CDR1 is MNHEY, CDR2 SVGAGI. V dropped 6 bases and J dropped 6 bases, with 11 bases sitting between them. The CDR3 length is 13 residues.